These 22 T cell receptor beta chains were all obtained from the same sample, sequenced in a study of blood T cell repertoires in COVID-19. TCRdb's copy holds only in-frame clones and misses some; the assay was immunoSEQ multiplex PCR. The sample carries 50,000 to 55,000 clones, 86% recorded once. Material for sequencing was peripheral blood. All receptors derive from a man older than 75 with acute or convalescent COVID-19.

The chain couples TRBV5-1 to TRBJ2-7; 10 nucleotides line up with TRBD2. CDR1 SGHRS and CDR2 YFSETQ come from the germline V gene. V was clipped by 4 bases and J by 5 bases; unmatched bases: 6. This CDR3 comprises 14 residues. CDR3: CASSRSGGAHEQYF. CDR3 DNA: TGCGCCAGCAGCCGAAGCGGGGGGGCTCACGAGCAGTACTTC.

This rearrangement joins TRBV5-4 to TRBJ2-5; 9 nucleotides match TRBD1. CDR3 size: 15 residues. The germline CDR1 and CDR2 sequences are SGHNT and YYREEE (reference sequence). V lost 5 bases to trimming and J lost 7 bases; unmatched junction nucleotides: 12. The CDR3 DNA is TGTGCCAGCAGTCCGGGACAGGGCCTTGGAGGGACCCAGTACTTC. It codes for CASSPGQGLGGTQYF.

This chain joins TRBV28 and TRBJ2-7; D not resolved. The CDR3 has 13 amino acids. V lost 2 bases and J lost 4, with 9 bases in between. Looked up from germline, CDR1 is MDHEN and CDR2 is SYDVKM. CDR3 sequence (DNA): TGTGCCAGCAGTTTAAAAATCCCTTACGAGCAGTACTTC. It specifies CASSLKIPYEQYF.

Here the CDR3 DNA reads TGTGCCAGCAGCCCCCTAGGACTAGCGGGGGATACGCAGTATTTT. Translating gives CASSPLGLAGDTQYF. The chain is built from TRBV14 and TRBJ2-3; 12 bases line up with TRBD2. Losses at the gene ends were 4 bases for V and 6 bases for J; bases not matched to a gene: 5. The CDR3 runs to 15 residues. Germline lookup yields CDR1 SGHDN and CDR2 FVKESK.

This clone appeared a few times. V usage is TRBV3-1 (or the pseudogene TRBV3-2) and J usage is TRBJ1-2, with 9 bases fitting TRBD1. The CDR3 has 13 residues. V trimming: 1 base; J trimming: 8 bases; junction bases outside the gene matches: 2. Germline CDR1 LGHDT, CDR2 YNNKEL (reference sequence). In DNA form, the CDR3 reads TGTGCCAGCAGCCAAGGACAGGGGGGCGGCTACACCTTC. It is translated as CASSQGQGGGYTF.

As DNA, the CDR3 is TGTGCCAGCAGTTTACAGAGGGGGCGGGAGACCCAGTACTTC. Its protein product is CASSLQRGRETQYF. The chain recombines TRBV7-2 with TRBJ2-5; TRBD1 aligns across 7 bases. J was trimmed by 5 bases and V by 6 bases; bases with no gene match: 9. Germline values: CDR1 SGHTA, CDR2 FQGNSA. The CDR3 totals 14 residues.

The V call is TRBV10-3, the J call TRBJ2-3, with D tentatively TRBD1 (5 bases). V was shortened by 2 bases and J by 5 bases, with 8 bases between the two germline ends. The CDR3 totals 13 residues. The germline V gene encodes CDR1 ENHRY and CDR2 SYGVKD. CDR3 DNA sequence: TGTGCCATCAGTGAGAAGGGGTTAGATACGCAGTATTTT. It is translated as CAISEKGLDTQYF.

J is TRBJ2-5 and V is TRBV24-1; TRBD1 matches at 7 bases. Germline V gives CDR1 KGHDR, CDR2 SFDVKD. V gave up 4 bases and J gave up 3 bases; unmatched junction bases: 10. This CDR3 has 16 amino acids. DNA for the CDR3: TGTGCCACCAGTGACCCCAGACAGGGACGGAAAGAGACCCAGTACTTC. It codes for CATSDPRQGRKETQYF.

The chain couples TRBV7-2 to TRBJ2-7; 10 nucleotides align to TRBD2. The V gene end was trimmed by 1 base and the J gene end by 2 bases; junction bases not matched to a gene: 5. Germline V gene sequence: CDR1 SGHTA, CDR2 FQGNSA. This CDR3 contains 16 residues. This CDR3 is CASSLEGTSAPYEQYF. The CDR3 coding sequence is TGTGCCAGCAGCTTAGAGGGGACTAGCGCCCCCTACGAGCAGTACTTC. The full variable domain, in which reference TRBV7-2 and TRBJ2-7 provide the parts outside the CDR3, is GAGVSQSPSNKVTEKGKDVELRCDPISGHTALYWYRQSLGQGLEFLIYFQGNSAPDKSGLPSDRFSAERTGGSVSTLTIQRTQQEDSAVYLCASSLEGTSAPYEQYFGPGTRLTVT.

This clone showed up just once. The chain combines TRBV2 with TRBJ1-6, with D unresolved. Deletions cut 7 bases from V and 8 bases from J, with 12 bases between. The CDR3 loop spans 13 amino acids. The V gene's germline CDR1 is SNHLY and CDR2 FYNNEI. The CDR3, as DNA: TGTGCCAGCATTAGACACTCGGATTCACCCCTCCACTTT. It specifies CASIRHSDSPLHF.

The chain uses TRBV5-8 and TRBJ1-5, with 8 nucleotides matching TRBD1. CDR1 SGHTS and CDR2 YDEGEE come from the germline V gene. The CDR3 covers 16 residues. The V segment lost 4 bases and the J segment 1 base; nucleotides outside the gene matches: 7. CDR3 protein: CASSGDRGGSNQPQHF. The DNA for the CDR3 is TGTGCCAGCAGCGGCGACAGGGGAGGAAGCAATCAGCCCCAGCATTTT.

V is TRBV6-5 and J is TRBJ1-2; the D gene is possibly TRBD1 (5 bases). This CDR3 contains 16 residues. The V gene's germline CDR1 is MNHEY and CDR2 SVGAGI. V was clipped by 3 bases and J by 7 bases, with 21 bases between them. The CDR3 nucleotides read TGTGCCAGCAGTTATTTTTTTTCGACACAGGCCCGTGGCTACACCTTC. Translating it yields CASSYFFSTQARGYTF.

The chain employs TRBV25-1 and TRBJ2-3; 15 bases line up with TRBD2. The germline CDR1 and CDR2 sequences are MGHDK and SYGVNS. This CDR3 has 18 amino acids. V trimming: 6 bases; J trimming: 1 base; junction bases outside the gene matches: 8. DNA for the CDR3: TGTGCCAGCAGGGCACCGGGACTAGCGGGGGGCGGCACAGATACGCAGTATTTT. It specifies CASRAPGLAGGGTDTQYF.

The chain couples TRBV18 to TRBJ1-5; the match to TRBD1 covers 8 bases. This CDR3 has 14 amino acids. Germline V CDR1 and CDR2: KGHSH, LQKENI. Trimming cost V 3 bases and J 6 bases; bases outside gene matches: 4. The CDR3 region is CASSPWTGSQPQHF. CDR3 nucleotides: TGTGCCAGCTCACCTTGGACAGGGAGTCAGCCCCAGCATTTT.

The chain employs TRBV27 and TRBJ2-5, with 9 bases matching TRBD1. This CDR3 has 15 residues. Germline trimming cut 4 bases from V and 4 bases from J; bases unmatched to any gene: 7. CDR1 MNHEY and CDR2 SMNVEV come from the germline V gene (reference sequence). CDR3 sequence reads: CASSSGTGRRETQYF. CDR3 coding DNA: TGTGCCAGCAGTTCCGGGACAGGGCGGCGAGAGACCCAGTACTTC.

This chain connects TRBV5-1 to TRBJ1-2; unclear D gene. The V gene's germline CDR1 is SGHRS and CDR2 YFSETQ. V was clipped by 1 base and J by 9 bases, with 13 bases between them. CDR3 length equals 13 residues. The CDR3 coding sequence is TGCGCCAGCAGCTTGTTGACCGACTTTAGCTACACCTTC. Amino acids: CASSLLTDFSYTF.

The chain is built from TRBV9 and TRBJ2-3; TRBD1 matches 7 bases. V lost 2 bases, J lost 3 bases, and 6 bases stayed unmatched. CDR3 size: 15 residues. Germline V CDR1 and CDR2: SGDLS, YYNGEE. Written as DNA, the CDR3 is TGTGCCAGCAGCGTCACAGGGGCCGGGACAGATACGCAGTATTTT. This sequence encodes CASSVTGAGTDTQYF.

This clone has a single count. The chain uses TRBV6-5 and TRBJ2-7; D remains unclear. The V gene's germline CDR1 is MNHEY and CDR2 SVGAGI. V dropped 5 bases and J dropped 2 bases, with 7 bases sitting between them. The CDR3 extends over 12 amino acids. The CDR3 region is CASSKTPYEQYF. The CDR3, as DNA: TGTGCCAGCAGTAAGACACCCTACGAGCAGTACTTC.

The rearrangement links TRBV14 to TRBJ2-2, with D maybe TRBD1 (6 bases). CDR1 is SGHDN and CDR2 is FVKESK in the germline V gene. Deletions cut 6 bases from V and 2 bases from J, with 13 bases between. This CDR3 contains 15 residues. The CDR3 is CASRQTGKNTGELFF. The CDR3 DNA reads TGTGCCAGCAGGCAAACAGGGAAAAACACCGGGGAGCTGTTTTTT.

The V and J genes are TRBV4-3 and TRBJ2-3, with D possibly being TRBD2 (5 bases). V was trimmed by 3 bases and J by 9 bases, leaving 13 bases between them. Germline V lookup: CDR1 LGHNA, CDR2 YSLEER. The CDR3 is 13 residues long. The CDR3 region is CASSQRTSLTQYF. CDR3 bases: TGCGCCAGCAGCCAGAGAACTAGTTTAACGCAGTATTTT.

This chain uses TRBV9 with TRBJ1-2; the match to TRBD1 covers 7 bases. CDR1 is SGDLS, CDR2 YYNGEE, per germline. V shed 4 bases, J shed 7 bases, and the junction held 10 bases outside the gene matches. The CDR3 length is 14 residues. The CDR3, as DNA: TGTGCCAGCAGCTCCGCTACAGGGGAAATTGGCTACACCTTC. The encoded protein is CASSSATGEIGYTF. The complete variable domain, with remaining parts taken from reference TRBV9 and TRBJ1-2, reads DSGVTQTPKHLITATGQRVTLRCSPRSGDLSVYWYQQSLDQGLQFLIQYYNGEERAKGNILERFSAQQFPDLHSELNLSSLELGDSALYFCASSSATGEIGYTFGSGTRLTVV.

J is TRBJ2-4 and V is TRBV4-2, with D possibly matching TRBD1 (6 bases). Germline loops: CDR1 LGHNA, CDR2 YNFKEQ. The CDR3 is made up of 15 amino acids. Trimming removed 6 bases at V and 2 bases at J, with 14 bases between. CDR3 sequence: CASSATGTTKNIQYF. The CDR3 nucleotides read TGTGCCAGCAGTGCTACAGGGACAACCAAAAACATTCAGTACTTC.